The T cell receptor beta chain under discussion was sequenced for a study of cytomegalovirus exposure and HLA in healthy donors. CDR3 length equals 16 residues. CDR1 and CDR2 (germline): MDHEN, SYDVKM. V lost 8 bases and J lost 7, with 23 bases in between. TCRdb's copy holds only in-frame clones and misses some; the assay was immunoSEQ multiplex PCR. Of 90,000 to 130,000 clones listed, roughly 88% were seen once; the top ten hold around 1.4%. The sample taken for sequencing was PBMCs. The chain employs TRBV28 and TRBJ1-4; D perhaps matches TRBD1 (5 bases). This TCR was recovered from a woman under 40 in good health and CMV-seropositive. The CDR3 DNA follows: TGTGCCAGCGGGAACCTTAGTGGGGCTAAGGGTGAAAAACTGTTTTTT. Translation gives CASGNLSGAKGEKLFF.